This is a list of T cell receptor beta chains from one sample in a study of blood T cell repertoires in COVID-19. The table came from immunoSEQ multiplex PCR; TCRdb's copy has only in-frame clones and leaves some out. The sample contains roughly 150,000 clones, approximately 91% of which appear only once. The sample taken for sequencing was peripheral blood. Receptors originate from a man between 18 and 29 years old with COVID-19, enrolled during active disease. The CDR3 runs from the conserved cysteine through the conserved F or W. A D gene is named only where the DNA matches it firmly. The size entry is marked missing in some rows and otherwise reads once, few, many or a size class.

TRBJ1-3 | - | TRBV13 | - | TGTGCCAGCAGCGGGGACTATCCACCTGGAAACACCATATATTTT | CASSGDYPPGNTIYF
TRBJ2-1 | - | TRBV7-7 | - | TGTGCTAGCAGCTTAGCCCTAGCTCGTTCCTACAATGAGCAGTTCTTC | CASSLALARSYNEQFF
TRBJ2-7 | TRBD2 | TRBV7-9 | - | TGTGCCAGCAGCAAAAGACTAGCGGAATATTACGAGCAGTACTTC | CASSKRLAEYYEQYF
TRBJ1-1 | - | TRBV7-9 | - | TGTGCCAGCAGCTTAGCTGGGAGTGAAGCTTTCTTT | CASSLAGSEAFF
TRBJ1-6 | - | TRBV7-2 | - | TGTGCCAGCAGGGAAGACAGGCGGAAGCCCCTCCACTTT | CASREDRRKPLHF
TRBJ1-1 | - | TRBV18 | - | TGTGCCAGCTCACCATGGGAGGGGAACACTGAAGCTTTCTTT | CASSPWEGNTEAFF
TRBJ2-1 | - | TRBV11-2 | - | TGTGCCAGCAGCTTTCTGACGACTTACAATGAGCAGTTCTTC | CASSFLTTYNEQFF
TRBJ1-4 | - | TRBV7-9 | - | TGTGCCAGCAGCTTATTACCCGCAACTAATGAAAAACTGCTTTTT | CASSLLPATNEKLLF
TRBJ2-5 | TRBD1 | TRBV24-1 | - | TGTGCCACCAGTGATTTACGGACAGGCACCCAAGAGACCCAGTACTTC | CATSDLRTGTQETQYF
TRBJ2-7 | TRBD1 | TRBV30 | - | TGTGCCTGGAGCTGGGACAGGCGGGCCTACGAGCAGTACTTC | CAWSWDRRAYEQYF
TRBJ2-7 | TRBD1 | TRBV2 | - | TGTGCCGGCCACTCCGGGACAGCTACCTACGAGCAGTACTTC | CAGHSGTATYEQYF
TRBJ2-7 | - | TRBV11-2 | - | TGTGCCAGCAGCTTAGGGCTAATTGGGACATACTCCTACGAGCAGTACTTC | CASSLGLIGTYSYEQYF
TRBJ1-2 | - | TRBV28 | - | TGTGCCAGCAGTTTAATAAGGGGTTATATCGACACCTTC | CASSLIRGYIDTF
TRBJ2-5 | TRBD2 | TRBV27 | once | TGTGCCAGCAGTTTACGGGTAGGGAGCGGGAGCCAAGAGACCCAGTACTTC | CASSLRVGSGSQETQYF
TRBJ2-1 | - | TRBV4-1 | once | TGCGCCAGCAGCCAGGGTGGGGGCTCGGATGAGCAGTTCTTC | CASSQGGGSDEQFF
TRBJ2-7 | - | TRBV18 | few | TGTGCCAGCTCCCCAAACAGGTTCTCCTACGAGCAGTACTTC | CASSPNRFSYEQYF
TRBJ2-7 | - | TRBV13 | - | TGTGCCAGCAGTTACGGGCCCCAGCGGGAGCAGTACTTC | CASSYGPQREQYF
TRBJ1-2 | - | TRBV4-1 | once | TGCGCCAGCAGCCAGGCGGGGACTAACTATGGCTACACCTTC | CASSQAGTNYGYTF
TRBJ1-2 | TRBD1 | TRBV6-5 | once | TGTGCCGGCCGACAGGGATCTTCCCAAAACTATGGCTACACCTTC | CAGRQGSSQNYGYTF
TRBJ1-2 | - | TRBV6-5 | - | TGTGCCAGCAGTTACAAACGCAGGGCCTATGGCTACACCTTC | CASSYKRRAYGYTF
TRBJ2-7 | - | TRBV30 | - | TGTGCCTGGAGTGTGGGAGGGCAGGGGGCGAACGAGCAGTACTTC | CAWSVGGQGANEQYF
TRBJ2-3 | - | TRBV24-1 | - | TGTGCCACCAGTGATTTGCATGCAGATACGCAGTATTTT | CATSDLHADTQYF
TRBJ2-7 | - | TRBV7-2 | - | TGTGCCAGCGGGAGTCTCGAGCAGTACTTC | CASGSLEQYF
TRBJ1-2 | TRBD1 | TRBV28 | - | TGTGCCAGCAGGGAAAGGACAGGGTGGAATGGCTACACCTTC | CASRERTGWNGYTF
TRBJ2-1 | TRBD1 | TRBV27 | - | TGTGCCAGCAATACCGGGACAGGGCCGTACAATGAGCAGTTCTTC | CASNTGTGPYNEQFF
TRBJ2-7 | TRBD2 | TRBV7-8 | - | TGTGCCAGCAGCGCGGGGCTAGCGGGCGATTACGAGCAGTACTTC | CASSAGLAGDYEQYF
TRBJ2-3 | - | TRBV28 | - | TGTGCCAGCAGTTTAGGGCTAGCGACAGATACGCAGTATTTT | CASSLGLATDTQYF
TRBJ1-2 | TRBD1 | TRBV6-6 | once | TGTGCCAGCAGCTCCACCGATCGACAGGGCTATGGCTACACCTTC | CASSSTDRQGYGYTF
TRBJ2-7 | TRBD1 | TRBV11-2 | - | TGTGCCAGCAGCTTATCACCGGGACAGGGGATCGAGCAGTACTTC | CASSLSPGQGIEQYF
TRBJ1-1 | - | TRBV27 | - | TGTGCCAGCAGTCTTTCTAGGGGCCCTACTGAAGCTTTCTTT | CASSLSRGPTEAFF
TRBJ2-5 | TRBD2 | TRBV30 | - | TGTGCCTGGACTAGCGGGAGAGTATCGGGAGAGACCCAGTACTTC | CAWTSGRVSGETQYF
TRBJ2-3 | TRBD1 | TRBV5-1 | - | TGCGCCAGCAGCTTAAACAGGGGGCTTGATGGGGATACGCAGTATTTT | CASSLNRGLDGDTQYF
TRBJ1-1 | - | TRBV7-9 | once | TGTGCCAGCAGCCCCCTTCTTGTCCCTAACACTGAAGCTTTCTTT | CASSPLLVPNTEAFF
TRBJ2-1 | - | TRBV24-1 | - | TGTGCCACCAGTGATCTGGTTGAGGATGAGCAGTTCTTC | CATSDLVEDEQFF
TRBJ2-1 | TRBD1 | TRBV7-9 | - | TGTGCCAGCAGCCCAAAGAGGAGACAGGGCAATGAGCAGTTCTTC | CASSPKRRQGNEQFF
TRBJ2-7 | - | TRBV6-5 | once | TGTGCCAGCAGTTACTCATGGCAGGGGTACTACGAGCAGTACTTC | CASSYSWQGYYEQYF
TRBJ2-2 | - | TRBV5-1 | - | TGCGCCAGCAGCTTTCCTGTGTGGGAGGCAGACACCGGGGAGCTGTTTTTT | CASSFPVWEADTGELFF
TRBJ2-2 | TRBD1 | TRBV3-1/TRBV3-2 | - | TGTGCCAGCAGCCCGAGGGGACAGGCGAACACCGGGGAGCTGTTTTTT | CASSPRGQANTGELFF
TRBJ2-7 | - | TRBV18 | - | TGTGCCAGCTCACGGCTCCAGGGGGGCTCCTACGAGCAGTACTTC | CASSRLQGGSYEQYF
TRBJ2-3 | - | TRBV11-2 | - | TGTGCCAGCAGCCGACGAACCAGCGGATTCACAGATACGCAGTATTTT | CASSRRTSGFTDTQYF
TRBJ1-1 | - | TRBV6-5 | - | TGTGCCAGCAGTTACTCAGCCTTGAACACTGAAGCTTTCTTT | CASSYSALNTEAFF
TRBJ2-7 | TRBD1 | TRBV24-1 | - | TGTGCCACCAGTGCCCGGACAGGGGGTTACGAGCAGTACTTC | CATSARTGGYEQYF
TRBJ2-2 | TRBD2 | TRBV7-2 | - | TGTGCCAGCAGCTCAGCCGTGCGGAGGGTAGCGGGAACGAACACCGGGGAGCTGTTTTTT | CASSSAVRRVAGTNTGELFF
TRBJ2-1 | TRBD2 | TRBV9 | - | TGTGCCAGCAGCGCCGGCTTAGCGGGAGGGGGCTCCTACAATGAGCAGTTCTTC | CASSAGLAGGGSYNEQFF
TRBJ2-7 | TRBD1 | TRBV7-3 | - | TGTGCCAGCAGCATGGGACAGGGAATATACGAGCAGTACTTC | CASSMGQGIYEQYF
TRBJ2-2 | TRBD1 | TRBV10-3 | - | TGTGCCATCGGCCAAGGGACAGCGAACACCGGGGAGCTGTTTTTT | CAIGQGTANTGELFF
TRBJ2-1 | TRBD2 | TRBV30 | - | TGTGCCTGGGGGAGCGGGAGTTCCGGGCAGTTCTTC | CAWGSGSSGQFF
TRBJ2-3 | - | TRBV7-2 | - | TGTGCCAGCAGCTTACAGCGGTCCCGTTCAGATACGCAGTATTTT | CASSLQRSRSDTQYF
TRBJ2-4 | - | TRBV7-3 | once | TGTGCCAGCAGCTCCGGAGGGGGCAGCATTCAGTACTTC | CASSSGGGSIQYF
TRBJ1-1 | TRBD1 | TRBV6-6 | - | TGTGCCAGCAGTCCACGGGGGCAGGGGGCATGGAACACTGAAGCTTTCTTT | CASSPRGQGAWNTEAFF
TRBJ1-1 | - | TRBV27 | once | TGTGCCAGCATGACAGGCATGATGAACACTGAAGCTTTCTTT | CASMTGMMNTEAFF
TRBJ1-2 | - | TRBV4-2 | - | TGTGCCAGCAGCCAAGATCTTCGTAAGTCAGGGACAAGGGGCTACACCTTC | CASSQDLRKSGTRGYTF
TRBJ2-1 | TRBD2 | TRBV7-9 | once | TGTGCCAGCAGCTTTTCGAGGTTAGCGGGAGTCAATGAGCAGTTCTTC | CASSFSRLAGVNEQFF
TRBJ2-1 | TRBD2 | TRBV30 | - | TGTGCCTGGCAGACTAGCCCTGAGCAGTTCTTC | CAWQTSPEQFF
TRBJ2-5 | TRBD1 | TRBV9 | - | TGTGCCAGCAGCGTATTAGGGACAGGGGATAGGGAGACCCAGTACTTC | CASSVLGTGDRETQYF
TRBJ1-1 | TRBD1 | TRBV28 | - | TGTGCCAGCATCACTCCCCCCGGACAGGGGAGGGCTGAAGCTTTCTTT | CASITPPGQGRAEAFF
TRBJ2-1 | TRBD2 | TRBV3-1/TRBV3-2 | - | TGTGCCAGCAGCCAAGATCACGAGCGGGAGGGATGGCGGCAGTTCTTC | CASSQDHEREGWRQFF
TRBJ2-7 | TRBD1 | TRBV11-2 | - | TGTGCCAGCAGCTTAGAGGGACAGGGGTTGCACGAGCAGTACTTC | CASSLEGQGLHEQYF
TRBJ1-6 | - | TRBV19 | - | TGTGCCAGTAGTGATTGGACAGACAATTCACCCCTCCACTTT | CASSDWTDNSPLHF
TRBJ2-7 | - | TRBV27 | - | TGTGCCAGCAGTCCCAGGCGGGGAGACTCCTACGAGCAGTACTTC | CASSPRRGDSYEQYF